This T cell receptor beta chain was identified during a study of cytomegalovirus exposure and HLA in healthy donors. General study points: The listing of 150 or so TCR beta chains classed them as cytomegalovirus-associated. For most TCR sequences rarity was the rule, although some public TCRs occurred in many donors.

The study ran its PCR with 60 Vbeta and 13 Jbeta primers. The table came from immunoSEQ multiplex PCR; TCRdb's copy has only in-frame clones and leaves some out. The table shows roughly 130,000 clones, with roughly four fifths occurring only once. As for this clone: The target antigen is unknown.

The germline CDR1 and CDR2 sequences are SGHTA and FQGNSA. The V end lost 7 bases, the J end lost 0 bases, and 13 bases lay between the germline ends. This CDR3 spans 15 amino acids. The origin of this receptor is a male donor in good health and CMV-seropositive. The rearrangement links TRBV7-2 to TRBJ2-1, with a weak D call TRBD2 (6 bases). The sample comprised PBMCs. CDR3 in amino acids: CASTEDGSSYNEQFF. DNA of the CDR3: TGTGCCAGCACCGAGGACGGGAGCTCCTACAATGAGCAGTTCTTC.